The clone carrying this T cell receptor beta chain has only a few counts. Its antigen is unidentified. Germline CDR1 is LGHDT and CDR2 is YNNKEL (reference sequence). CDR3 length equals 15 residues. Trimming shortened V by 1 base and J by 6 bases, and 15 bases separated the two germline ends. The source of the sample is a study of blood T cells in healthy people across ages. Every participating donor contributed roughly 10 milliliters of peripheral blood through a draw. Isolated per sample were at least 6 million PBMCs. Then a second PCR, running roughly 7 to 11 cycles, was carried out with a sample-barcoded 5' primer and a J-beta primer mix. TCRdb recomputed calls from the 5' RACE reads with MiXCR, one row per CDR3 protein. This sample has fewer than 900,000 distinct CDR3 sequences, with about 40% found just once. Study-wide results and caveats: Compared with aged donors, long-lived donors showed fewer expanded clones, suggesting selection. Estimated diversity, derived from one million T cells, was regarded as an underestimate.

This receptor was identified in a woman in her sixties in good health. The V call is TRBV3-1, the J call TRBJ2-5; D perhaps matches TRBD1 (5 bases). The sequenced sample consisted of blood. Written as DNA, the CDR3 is TGTGCCAGCAGCCAAGGGGGCCGGCTGGTGAAGACCCAGTACTTC. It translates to CASSQGGRLVKTQYF.